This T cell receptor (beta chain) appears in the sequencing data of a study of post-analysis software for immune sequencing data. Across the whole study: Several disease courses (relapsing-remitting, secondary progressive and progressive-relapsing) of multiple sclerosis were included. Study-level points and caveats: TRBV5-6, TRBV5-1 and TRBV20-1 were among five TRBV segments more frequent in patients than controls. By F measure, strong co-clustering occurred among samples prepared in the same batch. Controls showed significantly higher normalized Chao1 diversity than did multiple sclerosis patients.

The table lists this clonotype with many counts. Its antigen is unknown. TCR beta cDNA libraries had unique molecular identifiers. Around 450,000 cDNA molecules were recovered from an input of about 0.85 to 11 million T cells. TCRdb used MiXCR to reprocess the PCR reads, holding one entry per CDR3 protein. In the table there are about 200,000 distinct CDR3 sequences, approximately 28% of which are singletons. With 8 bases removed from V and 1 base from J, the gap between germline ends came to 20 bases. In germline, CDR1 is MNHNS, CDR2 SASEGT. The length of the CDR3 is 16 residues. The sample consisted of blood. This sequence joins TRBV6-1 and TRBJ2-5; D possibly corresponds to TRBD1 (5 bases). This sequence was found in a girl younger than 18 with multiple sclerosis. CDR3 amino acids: CASGGVRQFLQETQYF. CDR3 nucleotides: TGTGCCAGCGGCGGCGTCAGACAGTTCCTCCAAGAGACCCAGTACTTC.